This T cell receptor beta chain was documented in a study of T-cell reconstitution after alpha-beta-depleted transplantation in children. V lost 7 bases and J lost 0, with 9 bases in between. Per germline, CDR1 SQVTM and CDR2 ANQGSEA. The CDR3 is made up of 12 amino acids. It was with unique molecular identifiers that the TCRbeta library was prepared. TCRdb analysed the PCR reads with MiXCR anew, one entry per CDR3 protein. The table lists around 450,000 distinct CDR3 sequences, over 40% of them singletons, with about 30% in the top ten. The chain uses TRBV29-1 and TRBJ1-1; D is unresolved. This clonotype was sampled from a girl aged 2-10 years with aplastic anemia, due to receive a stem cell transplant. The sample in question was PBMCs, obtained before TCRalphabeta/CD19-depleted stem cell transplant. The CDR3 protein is CSARRLNTEAFF. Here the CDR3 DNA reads TGCAGCGCCAGACGGCTGAACACTGAAGCTTTCTTT.